This record covers a single TCR beta chain. The source of the sample is a study of blood T cell repertoires in COVID-19. The overall study: Donors in the United States, Italy and Spain gave samples during acute or convalescent COVID-19. The cDNA or gDNA used as material had been derived from T cells, B-cell-depleted T cells, or PBMCs.

Germline V gene sequence: CDR1 LGHDT, CDR2 YNNKEL (reference sequence). V was clipped by 4 bases and J by 4 bases, with 10 bases between them. This CDR3 has 13 residues. Original methodology: Reference gene primers were amplified, and this amplification served to estimate nucleated cell counts. Sequencing used immunoSEQ multiplex PCR; TCRdb keeps in-frame clones, though not all of them. The V and J calls and the clone size are those of that table, but D and trimming were determined from the DNA. The table records roughly 130,000 clones, approximately 83% of them present only once. Specimen: peripheral blood. The chain links TRBV3-1 (or the pseudogene TRBV3-2) to TRBJ1-2; perhaps TRBD1 as D (6 bases). This TCR was sampled from a middle-aged man with active or convalescent COVID-19. Here the CDR3 reads CASSPRQAYGYTF. The CDR3 DNA follows: TGTGCCAGCAGCCCTAGACAGGCCTATGGCTACACCTTC.